This record covers a single T cell receptor (beta chain). The antigen it binds to is not known. No base quality information exists; no much larger clone differs at one position. CDR1 and CDR2 were assigned from the germline V gene as MNHEY and SVGAGI. The CDR3, cysteine through phenylalanine, is 12 amino acids long. Only the CDR3 portion is preserved as DNA: 36 bases, with reading frame beginning at the first base. V is cut by 7 bases and J by 4 bases, and the space between the germline ends is 9 bases. Ficoll-Paque density gradient centrifugation was the method used to isolate PBMCs. Sequencing was performed on an Illumina NovaSeq 6000. TCRalpha and TCRbeta cDNA libraries were constructed by 5'RACE with constant-segment primers, with sample barcodes and unique molecular identifiers being introduced. Trizol reagent was used to extract RNA from every sample. Libraries were amplified in two PCR steps, with a second sample barcode and Illumina TruSeq adapters added in the second step. The libraries were sequenced on an Illumina NovaSeq using 2 x 150 bp paired-end reads. Per the original workflow: Demultiplexing of reads and collapsing into UMI-guided consensus sequences were performed with migec v1.2.7. Using mixcr v2.1.11, the UMI consensuses were aligned to TRA and TRB V and J templates and assembled into clonotypes. A clonotype was counted as expanded or contracted only when both edgeR and NoisET called the clonotype significant, with the noise models trained on biological replicates. For edgeR calls, a false discovery rate-adjusted p below 0.01 and a log2 fold-change threshold of 1 were applied. PCA with hierarchical clustering of max-normalized trajectories of the 1000 most abundant clonotypes was used as exploratory dynamics analysis. Separately sequenced CD4+ and CD8+ repertoires were used to assign the CD4 or CD8 phenotype of responding clones. Starting from the raw public reads, TCRdb applied fastp trimming at Q25, assembled clones with MiXCR and retained in-frame beta chains. Each entry is one CDR3 protein sequence, shown with its most common DNA and genes. For this entry, the V and J calls and clone size follow TCRdb and not the study's own pipeline. Present in this sample are just over 400,000 distinct CDR3 sequences, about a quarter of which were seen just once. The top ten clonotypes cover about 12% of the sample.

These data come from a study of T-cell memory formation after mild COVID-19 (dated by TCRdb to about 2021). General notes on the study: TCR sequence clusters from the two donors were found to be largely donor specific. Longitudinal TCRalpha and TCRbeta repertoire sequencing tracked T-cell clones expanding and contracting after mild COVID-19 in a couple of donors. Two young, previously healthy adult volunteers made up the cohort, one male and one female. Results and caveats for the whole study, not just this receptor: Contracting CD4+ clones turned up mainly in the CM and EM memory subsets, whereas EMRA was where CD8+ clones were enriched. Some responding clones were detected in pre-infection memory, suggesting pre-existing cross-reactive memory T cells joined the SARS-CoV-2 response. Only a couple of mild cases were covered by the study, and larger cohorts that include severe cases with pre-infection samples were considered necessary. From day 15 to 85, contracting clones showed balanced CD4/CD8 phenotypes, whereas a second wave of clones that expanded from day 15 to 37 leaned towards CD4+. SARS-CoV-2 specificity was not confirmed for the second-wave clones peaking on day 37.

This receptor was obtained from an adult woman who had mild COVID-19 (a few samples of this study predate the infection). The sample titles of this study are shuffled in the database, so cell type and time point are left out; the donor was told from shared clones. The sequence joins TRBV6-5 to TRBJ2-3, with a weak D call of TRBD2 (6 bases match). Sequencing was performed on PBMCs or a T cell subset sorted from them (not recorded which). In nucleotide form, the sequence is TGTGCCAGCACCTCGGGGGCAGATACGCAGTATTTT. This translates into CASTSGADTQYF.